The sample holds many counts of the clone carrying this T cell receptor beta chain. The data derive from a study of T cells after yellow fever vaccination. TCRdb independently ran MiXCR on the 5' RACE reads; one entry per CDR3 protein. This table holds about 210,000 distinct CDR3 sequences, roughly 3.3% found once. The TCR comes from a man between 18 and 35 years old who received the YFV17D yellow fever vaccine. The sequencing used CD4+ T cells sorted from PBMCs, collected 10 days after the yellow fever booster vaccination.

The CDR3 DNA follows: TGTGCCAGCAGCTCCACTAGTCTCCCTGGGGAGCAGTACGTC. Translated: CASSSTSLPGEQYV. The rearrangement joins TRBV7-9 to TRBJ2-7, with a tentative D call TRBD2 (5 bases). Germline V gives CDR1 SEHNR, CDR2 FQNEAQ (reference sequence). The CDR3 spans 14 residues. V was clipped by 4 bases and J by 7 bases, with 17 bases between them.